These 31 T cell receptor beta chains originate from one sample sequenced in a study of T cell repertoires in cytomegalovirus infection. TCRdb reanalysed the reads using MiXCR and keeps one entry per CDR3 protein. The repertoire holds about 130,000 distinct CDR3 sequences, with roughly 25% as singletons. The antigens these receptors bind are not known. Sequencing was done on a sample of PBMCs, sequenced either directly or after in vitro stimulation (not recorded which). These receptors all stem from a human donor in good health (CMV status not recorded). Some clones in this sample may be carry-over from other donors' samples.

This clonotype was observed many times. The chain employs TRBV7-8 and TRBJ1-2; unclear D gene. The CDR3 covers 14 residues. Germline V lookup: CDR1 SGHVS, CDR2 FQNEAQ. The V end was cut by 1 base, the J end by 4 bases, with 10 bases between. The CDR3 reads CASSLEVQSYGYTF. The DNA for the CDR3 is TGTGCCAGCAGCTTAGAGGTTCAGAGCTATGGCTACACCTTC.

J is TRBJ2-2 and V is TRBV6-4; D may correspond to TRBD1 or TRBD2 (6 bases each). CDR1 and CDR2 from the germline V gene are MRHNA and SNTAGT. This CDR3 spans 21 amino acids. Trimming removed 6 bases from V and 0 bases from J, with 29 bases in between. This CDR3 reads CASSALGGQGARSPNTGELFF. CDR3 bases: TGTGCCAGCAGCGCACTTGGGGGGCAAGGGGCGCGATCTCCGAACACCGGGGAGCTGTTTTTT.

CDR3 DNA: TGTGCCACCAGCAGAATCGGGAGCGGCACAGATACGCAGTATTTT. Translated, it gives CATSRIGSGTDTQYF. The rearrangement links TRBV15 to TRBJ2-3; TRBD2 might be the D (6 bases). The V and J ends lost 2 bases and 1 base respectively, with 10 bases between them. From germline, CDR1 is LNHNV and CDR2 YYDKDF (reference sequence). The CDR3 is 15 residues long.

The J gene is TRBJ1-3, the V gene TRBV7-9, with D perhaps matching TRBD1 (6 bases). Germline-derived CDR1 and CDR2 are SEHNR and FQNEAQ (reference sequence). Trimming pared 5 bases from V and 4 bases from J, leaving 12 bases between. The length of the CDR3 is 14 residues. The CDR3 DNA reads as TGTGCCAGCAGCACGACAGGTTCGGGAAACACCATATATTTT. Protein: CASSTTGSGNTIYF.

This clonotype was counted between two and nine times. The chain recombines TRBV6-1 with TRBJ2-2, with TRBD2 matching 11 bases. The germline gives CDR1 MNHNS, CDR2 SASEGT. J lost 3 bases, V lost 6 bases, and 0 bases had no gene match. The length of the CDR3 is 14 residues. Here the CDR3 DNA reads TGTGCCAGCAGACTAGCGGGAGACACCGGGGAGCTGTTTTTT. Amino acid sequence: CASRLAGDTGELFF.

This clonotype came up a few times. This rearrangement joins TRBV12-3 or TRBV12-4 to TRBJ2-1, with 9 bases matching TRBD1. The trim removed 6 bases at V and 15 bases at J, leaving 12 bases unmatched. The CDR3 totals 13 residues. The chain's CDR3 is CASRPGQGNVWFF. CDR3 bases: TGTGCCAGCAGACCGGGACAGGGAAATGTGTGGTTCTTC.

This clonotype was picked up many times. The CDR3 loop reads CASSQTPGLAGAQSSYEQYV. The CDR3 DNA reads TGTGCCAGCAGCCAAACTCCGGGACTAGCGGGCGCTCAGAGCTCCTACGAGCAGTACGTC. This chain connects TRBV7-8 to TRBJ2-7, with 12 bases matching TRBD2. Germline CDR1 SGHVS, CDR2 FQNEAQ. The CDR3 sequence is 20 residues long. The junction had 17 bases not matched to a gene; V was cut back by 5 bases and J by 0 bases.

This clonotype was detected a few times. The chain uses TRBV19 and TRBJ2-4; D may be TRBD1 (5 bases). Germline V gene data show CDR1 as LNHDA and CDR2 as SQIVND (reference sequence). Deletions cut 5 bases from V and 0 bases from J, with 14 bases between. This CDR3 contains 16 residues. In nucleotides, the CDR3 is TGTGCCAGTAGTCCCTTCCAGGGAATAGCCAAAAACATTCAGTACTTC. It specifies CASSPFQGIAKNIQYF.

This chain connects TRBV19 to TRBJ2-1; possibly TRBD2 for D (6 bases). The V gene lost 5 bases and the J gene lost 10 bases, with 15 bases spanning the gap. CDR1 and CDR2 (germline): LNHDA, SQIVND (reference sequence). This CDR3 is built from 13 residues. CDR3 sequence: CASSSWDLGEQFF. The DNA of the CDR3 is TGTGCCAGTAGTTCTTGGGACTTGGGGGAGCAGTTCTTC. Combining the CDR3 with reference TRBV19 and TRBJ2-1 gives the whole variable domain DGGITQSPKYLFRKEGQNVTLSCEQNLNHDAMYWYRQDPGQGLRLIYYSQIVNDFQKGDIAEGYSVSREKKESFPLTVTSAQKNPTAFYLCASSSWDLGEQFFGPGTRLTVL.

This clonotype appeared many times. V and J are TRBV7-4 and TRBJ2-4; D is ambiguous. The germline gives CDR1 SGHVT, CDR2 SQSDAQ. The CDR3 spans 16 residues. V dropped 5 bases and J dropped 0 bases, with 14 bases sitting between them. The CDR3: CASSPRPGLAKNIQYF. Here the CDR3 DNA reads TGTGCCAGCAGCCCCCGACCTGGGTTAGCCAAAAACATTCAGTACTTC. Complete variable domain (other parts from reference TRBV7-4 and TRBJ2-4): GAGVSQSPRYKVAKRGRDVALRCDSISGHVTLYWYRQTLGQGSEVLTYSQSDAQRDKSGRPSGRFSAERPERSVSTLKIQRTEQGDSAVYLCASSPRPGLAKNIQYFGAGTRLSVL.

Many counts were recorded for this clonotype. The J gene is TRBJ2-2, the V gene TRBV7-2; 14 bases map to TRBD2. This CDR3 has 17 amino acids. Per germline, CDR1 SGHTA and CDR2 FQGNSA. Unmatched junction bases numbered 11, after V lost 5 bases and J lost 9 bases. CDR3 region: CASSLHSGLAGERELFF. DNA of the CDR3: TGTGCCAGCAGCCTACACTCGGGACTAGCGGGAGAAAGGGAGCTGTTTTTT.

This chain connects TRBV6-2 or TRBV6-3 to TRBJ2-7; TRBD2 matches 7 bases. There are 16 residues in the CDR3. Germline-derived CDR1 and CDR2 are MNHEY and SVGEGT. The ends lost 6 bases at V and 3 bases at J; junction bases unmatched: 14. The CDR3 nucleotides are TGTGCCAGCAGGCCCTCCGCCCCCCGGGACTACTACGAGCAGTACGTC. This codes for CASRPSAPRDYYEQYV.

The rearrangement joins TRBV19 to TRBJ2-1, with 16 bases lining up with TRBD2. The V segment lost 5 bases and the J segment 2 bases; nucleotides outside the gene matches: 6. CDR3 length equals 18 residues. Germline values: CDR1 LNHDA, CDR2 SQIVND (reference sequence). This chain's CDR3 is CASSQGLAGGPPYNEQFF. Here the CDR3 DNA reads TGTGCCAGTAGTCAGGGACTAGCGGGAGGGCCACCCTACAATGAGCAGTTCTTC.

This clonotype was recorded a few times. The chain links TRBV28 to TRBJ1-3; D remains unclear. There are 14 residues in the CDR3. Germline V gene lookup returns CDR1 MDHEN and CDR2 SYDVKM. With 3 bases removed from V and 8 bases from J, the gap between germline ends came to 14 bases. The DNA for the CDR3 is TGTGCCAGCAGTTTTCAAGGGCCCGTAGACACCATATATTTT. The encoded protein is CASSFQGPVDTIYF.

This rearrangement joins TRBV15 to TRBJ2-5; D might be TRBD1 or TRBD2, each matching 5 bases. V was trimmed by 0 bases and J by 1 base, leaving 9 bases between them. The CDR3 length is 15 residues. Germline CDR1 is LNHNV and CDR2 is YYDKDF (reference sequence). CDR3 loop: CATSRDGGTQETQYF. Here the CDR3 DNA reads TGTGCCACCAGCAGAGATGGGGGAACCCAAGAGACCCAGTACTTC.

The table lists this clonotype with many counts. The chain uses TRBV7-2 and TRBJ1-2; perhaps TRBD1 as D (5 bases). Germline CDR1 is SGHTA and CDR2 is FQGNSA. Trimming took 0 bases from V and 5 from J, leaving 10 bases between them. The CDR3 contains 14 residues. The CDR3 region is CASSLAGTDYGYTF. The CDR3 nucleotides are TGTGCCAGCAGCTTAGCCGGGACGGATTATGGCTACACCTTC.

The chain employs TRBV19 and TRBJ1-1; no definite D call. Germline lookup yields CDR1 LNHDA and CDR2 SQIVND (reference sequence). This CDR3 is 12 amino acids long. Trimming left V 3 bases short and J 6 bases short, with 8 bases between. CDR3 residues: CASSIGVSEAFF. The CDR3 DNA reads TGTGCCAGTAGTATCGGAGTTTCTGAAGCTTTCTTT.

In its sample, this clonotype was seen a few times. The CDR3: CASSIGRVMNTEAFF. CDR3 DNA: TGTGCCAGTAGTATAGGGAGGGTGATGAACACTGAAGCTTTCTTT. This chain uses TRBV19 with TRBJ1-1; D unresolved. The CDR3 has 15 amino acids. Looked up from germline, CDR1 is LNHDA and CDR2 is SQIVND (reference sequence). Trimming removed 1 base at V and 0 bases at J, with 9 bases between.

The CDR3 spells CASSPMRFTGGWDTEAFF. The CDR3, as DNA: TGCGCCAGCAGTCCTATGCGGTTCACAGGGGGCTGGGACACTGAAGCTTTCTTT. J is TRBJ1-1 and V is TRBV4-1, with 9 bases aligning to TRBD1. CDR1 is MGHRA, CDR2 YSYEKL, per germline. V was pared by 6 bases and J by 3 bases, with 17 bases of the junction left unmatched. CDR3 length: 18 amino acids.

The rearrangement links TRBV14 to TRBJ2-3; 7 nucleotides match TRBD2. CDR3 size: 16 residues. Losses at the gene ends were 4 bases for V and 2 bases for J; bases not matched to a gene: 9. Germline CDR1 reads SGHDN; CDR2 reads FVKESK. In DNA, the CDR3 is TGTGCCAGCAGCCTCAGGCGAGCGGGACCCACAGATACGCAGTATTTT. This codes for CASSLRRAGPTDTQYF.

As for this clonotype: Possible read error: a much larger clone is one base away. The CDR3 reads CASNRDHTYEQYF. The CDR3 DNA reads TGTGCCAGTAACCGGGACCATACCTACGAGCAGTACTTC. This sequence joins TRBV12-3 or TRBV12-4 and TRBJ2-7; D is tentatively TRBD1 or TRBD2 (5 bases each). The CDR3 is 13 amino acids. Trimming removed 9 bases at V and 2 bases at J, with 14 bases between.

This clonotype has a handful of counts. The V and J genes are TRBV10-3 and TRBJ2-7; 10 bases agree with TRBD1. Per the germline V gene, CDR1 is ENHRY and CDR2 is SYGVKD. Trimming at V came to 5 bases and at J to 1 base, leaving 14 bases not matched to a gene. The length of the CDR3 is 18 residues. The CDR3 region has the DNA TGTGCCATCAGTACCTCCCGGACAGGGGGTAGTTTTTCCTACGAGCAGTACTTC. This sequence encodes CAISTSRTGGSFSYEQYF.

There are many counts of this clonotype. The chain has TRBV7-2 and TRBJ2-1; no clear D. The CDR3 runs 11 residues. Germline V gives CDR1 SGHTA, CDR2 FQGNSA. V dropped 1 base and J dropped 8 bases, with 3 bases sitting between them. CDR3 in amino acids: CASSLEYEQFF. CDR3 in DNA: TGTGCCAGCAGCTTAGAGTATGAGCAGTTCTTC.

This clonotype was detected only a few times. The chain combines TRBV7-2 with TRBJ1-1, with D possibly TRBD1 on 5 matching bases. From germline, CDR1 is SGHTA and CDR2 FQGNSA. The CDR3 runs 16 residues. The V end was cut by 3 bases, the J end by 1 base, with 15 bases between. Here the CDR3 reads CASSFRRGRQNTEAFF. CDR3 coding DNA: TGTGCCAGCAGCTTCCGAAGGGGCAGGCAGAACACTGAAGCTTTCTTT.

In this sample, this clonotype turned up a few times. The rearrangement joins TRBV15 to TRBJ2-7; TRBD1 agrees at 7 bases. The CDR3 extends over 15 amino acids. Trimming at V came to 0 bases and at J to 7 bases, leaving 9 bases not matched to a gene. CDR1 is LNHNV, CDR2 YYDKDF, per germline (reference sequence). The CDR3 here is CATSRDRTGPEEQYF. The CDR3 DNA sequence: TGTGCCACCAGCAGAGATCGGACAGGTCCAGAGGAGCAGTACTTC.

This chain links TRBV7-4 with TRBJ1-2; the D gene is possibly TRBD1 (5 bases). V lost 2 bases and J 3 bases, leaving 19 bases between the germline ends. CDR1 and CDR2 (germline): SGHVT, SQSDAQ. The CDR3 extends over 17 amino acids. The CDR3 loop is CASSLKLGTGLHYGYTF. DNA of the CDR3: TGTGCCAGCAGCTTAAAGCTTGGGACCGGATTACACTATGGCTACACCTTC.

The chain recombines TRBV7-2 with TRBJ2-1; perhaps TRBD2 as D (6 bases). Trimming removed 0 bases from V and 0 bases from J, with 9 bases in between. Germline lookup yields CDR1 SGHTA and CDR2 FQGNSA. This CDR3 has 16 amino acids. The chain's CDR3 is CASSLAASASYNEQFF. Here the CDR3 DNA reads TGTGCCAGCAGCTTAGCGGCTAGCGCCTCCTACAATGAGCAGTTCTTC.

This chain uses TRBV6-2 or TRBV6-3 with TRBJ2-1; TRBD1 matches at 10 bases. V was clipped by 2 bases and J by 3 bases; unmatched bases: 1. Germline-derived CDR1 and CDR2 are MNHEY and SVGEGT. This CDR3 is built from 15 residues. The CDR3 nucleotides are TGTGCCAGCAGTTACCGGGACAGGGGCTACAATGAGCAGTTCTTC. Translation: CASSYRDRGYNEQFF.

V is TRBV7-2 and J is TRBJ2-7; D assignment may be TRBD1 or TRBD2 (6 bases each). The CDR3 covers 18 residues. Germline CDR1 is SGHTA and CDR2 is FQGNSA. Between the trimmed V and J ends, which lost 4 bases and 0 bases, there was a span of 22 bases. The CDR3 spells CASSWVGGPSGGSYEQYF. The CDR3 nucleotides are TGTGCCAGCAGCTGGGTCGGGGGCCCTTCAGGAGGCTCCTACGAGCAGTACTTC.

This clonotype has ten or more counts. CDR3 coding DNA: TGTGCCAGCAGCTTAGCGGCTAGCGGGCACAATGAGCAGTTCTTC. Encoded protein: CASSLAASGHNEQFF. The V call is TRBV7-9, the J call TRBJ2-1; TRBD2 agrees at 8 bases. Germline CDR1 is SEHNR and CDR2 is FQNEAQ (reference sequence). The CDR3 loop spans 15 amino acids. Trimming cost V 0 bases and J 5 bases; bases outside gene matches: 3.

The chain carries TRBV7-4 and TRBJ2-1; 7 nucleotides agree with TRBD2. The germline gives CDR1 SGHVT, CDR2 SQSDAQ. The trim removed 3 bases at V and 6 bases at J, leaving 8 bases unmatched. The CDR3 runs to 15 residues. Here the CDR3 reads CASSLGGRPLNEQFF. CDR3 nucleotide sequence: TGTGCCAGCAGCTTGGGCGGGAGACCCCTCAATGAGCAGTTCTTC.